The 18 T cell receptor beta chains reported below all come from one sample, sequenced in a study of blood T cell repertoires in COVID-19. Using immunoSEQ multiplex PCR, the repertoire was profiled, and TCRdb retains in-frame clones only, with some absent. The top ten clones hold 6.2% of a sample with about 110,000 clones, about three quarters of them seen once. Sequencing input: peripheral blood. The receptor source for this set is a man older than 75 with COVID-19, enrolled during active disease.

The rearrangement uses TRBV6-1 and TRBJ2-7, with D unclear. Trimming stripped 3 bases from V and 3 bases from J, with 3 bases between. Germline lookup yields CDR1 MNHNS and CDR2 SASEGT. The CDR3 runs 11 residues. CDR3 protein: CASSDNYEQYF. In nucleotides, the CDR3 is TGTGCCAGCAGTGATAACTACGAGCAGTACTTC.

CDR3 DNA: TGTGCCATCACACAGGGGGCCCTATCCCAAGTTAAGGTGTGGACTGAAGCTTTCTTT. This translates into CAITQGALSQVKVWTEAFF. The chain is built from TRBV10-3 and TRBJ1-1; 9 nucleotides agree with TRBD1. CDR3 length: 19 amino acids. J lost 5 bases, V lost 7 bases, and 23 bases had no gene match. The germline gives CDR1 ENHRY, CDR2 SYGVKD.

The CDR3 DNA reads TGTGCCAGCAGCTTCACTAGCGGGACACAAGAGACCCAGTACTTC. Its translation is CASSFTSGTQETQYF. V and J are TRBV7-3 and TRBJ2-5, with 10 bases identical to TRBD2. CDR1 and CDR2 from the germline V gene are SGHTA and FQGTGA. Unmatched junction bases numbered 3, after V lost 3 bases and J lost 2 bases. The CDR3 runs to 15 residues.

The chain couples TRBV28 to TRBJ2-3, with 14 nucleotides matching TRBD2. This CDR3 spans 16 amino acids. With V trimmed by 4 bases and J by 4 bases, 4 bases remained unmatched. CDR1 is MDHEN and CDR2 is SYDVKM in the germline V gene. In nucleotides, the CDR3 is TGTGCCAGCAGTTCCCTGACTAGCGGGAGGGCAGATACGCAGTATTTT. Its translation: CASSSLTSGRADTQYF.

The chain recombines TRBV5-1 with TRBJ1-4; 10 positions match TRBD1. This CDR3 region has 14 residues. From germline, CDR1 is SGHRS and CDR2 YFSETQ. J gave up 7 bases and V 4 bases, and 4 bases lay outside the gene matches. For the CDR3, the DNA is TGCGCCAGCAGCCTGACAGGGGGCCTTGAAAAACTGTTTTTT. Translating it yields CASSLTGGLEKLFF.

The chain carries TRBV7-9 and TRBJ2-3; 9 bases fit TRBD2. The germline V gene encodes CDR1 SEHNR and CDR2 FQNEAQ (reference sequence). CDR3 length equals 16 residues. Trimming removed 5 bases from V and 3 bases from J; junction bases left unmatched: 9. The CDR3 loop reads CASSLKTSGFTDTQYF. CDR3 DNA sequence: TGTGCCAGCAGCCTGAAGACTAGCGGTTTTACAGATACGCAGTATTTT.

V usage is TRBV5-1 and J usage is TRBJ2-5; 14 bases map to TRBD2. V shed 0 bases, J shed 1 base, and the junction held 2 bases outside the gene matches. Germline assignment: CDR1 SGHRS and CDR2 YFSETQ. The length of the CDR3 is 17 residues. CDR3 bases: TGCGCCAGCAGCTTGGGGGGGACTAGCGGGAGCCAAGAGACCCAGTACTTC. This gives the protein CASSLGGTSGSQETQYF.

V is TRBV7-2 and J is TRBJ2-5; possibly TRBD2 for D (5 bases). V was cut by 4 bases and J by 2 bases, with 11 bases left in between. There are 14 residues in the CDR3. Germline V CDR1 and CDR2: SGHTA, FQGNSA. The CDR3 protein is CASSYTKRQETQYF. The CDR3 bases are TGTGCCAGCAGCTATACTAAGCGGCAAGAGACCCAGTACTTC.

The V and J genes are TRBV23-1 and TRBJ2-1; 8 positions match TRBD2. TRBV23-1 is noted as an ORF with a role that remains uncertain. The CDR3 is 17 residues long. V lost 0 bases, J lost 3 bases, and 7 bases stayed unmatched. CDR3 loop: CASSQSPSGSFYNEQFF. The CDR3 DNA reads TGCGCCAGCAGTCAATCCCCAAGCGGGAGCTTCTACAATGAGCAGTTCTTC.

This clone has just one count. The chain links TRBV28 to TRBJ1-5; no clear D gene. The germline V and J ends were trimmed by 4 bases and 4 bases, with 11 bases remaining between them. Per germline, CDR1 MDHEN and CDR2 SYDVKM. This CDR3 is built from 14 residues. DNA for the CDR3: TGTGCCAGCAGTTGGAGGGCTGGGAATCAGCCCCAGCATTTT. Its protein is CASSWRAGNQPQHF. Together with reference TRBV28 and TRBJ1-5, the CDR3 gives the full variable domain: DVKVTQSSRYLVKRTGEKVFLECVQDMDHENMFWYRQDPGLGLRLIYFSYDVKMKEKGDIPEGYSVSREKKERFSLILESASTNQTSMYLCASSWRAGNQPQHFGDGTRLSIL.

V is TRBV28 and J is TRBJ1-1; tentative D call: TRBD1 (6 bases). This CDR3 contains 12 residues. Trimming removed 4 bases from V and 3 bases from J, with 6 bases in between. From germline, CDR1 is MDHEN and CDR2 SYDVKM. DNA of the CDR3: TGTGCCAGCAGTTCAGGGGACACTGAAGCTTTCTTT. Amino acid sequence: CASSSGDTEAFF.

The rearrangement joins TRBV25-1 to TRBJ2-1, with D possibly being TRBD2 (5 bases). Germline assignment: CDR1 MGHDK and CDR2 SYGVNS. With 2 bases removed from V and 1 base from J, the gap between germline ends came to 12 bases. The CDR3 spans 16 residues. This chain's CDR3 is CASSERTRGSYNEQFF. CDR3 sequence (DNA): TGTGCCAGCAGTGAAAGGACGCGAGGGTCCTACAATGAGCAGTTCTTC. Full variable domain (outside the CDR3, taken from reference TRBV25-1 and TRBJ2-1): EADIYQTPRYLVIGTGKKITLECSQTMGHDKMYWYQQDPGMELHLIHYSYGVNSTEKGDLSSESTVSRIRTEHFPLTLESARPSHTSQYLCASSERTRGSYNEQFFGPGTRLTVL.

The chain couples TRBV21-1 to TRBJ1-5; the table's D call of TRBD1 was not tested on the DNA. TRBV21-1 is flagged as a pseudogene. The CDR3 spans 14 residues. The CDR3 nucleotides are TGTGCCAGCAGCACAGACAGAAGCAATCAGCCCCAGCATTTT. Encoded protein: CASSTDRSNQPQHF.

The chain is built from TRBV28 and TRBJ2-1; no clear D gene. The ends were cut back, 4 bases at V and 7 bases at J, with 14 bases in the middle. Germline CDR1 reads MDHEN; CDR2 reads SYDVKM. The CDR3 runs to 14 residues. Here the CDR3 DNA reads TGTGCCAGCAGTTCCGGCGGTTGGTGGAATGAGCAGTTCTTC. Translated: CASSSGGWWNEQFF.

This rearrangement joins TRBV6-5 to TRBJ2-7; D gene ambiguous. Germline CDR1 and CDR2: MNHEY and SVGAGI. The germline V and J ends were trimmed by 5 bases and 2 bases, with 16 bases remaining between them. This CDR3 is 15 amino acids long. The CDR3 DNA is TGTGCCAGCAGTCAGGAATACAGTCAAGCCTACGAGCAGTACTTC. Amino acids: CASSQEYSQAYEQYF.

V usage is TRBV2 and J usage is TRBJ1-1; TRBD1 agrees at 7 bases. The CDR3 has 12 residues. V shed 6 bases, J shed 7 bases, and the junction held 5 bases outside the gene matches. Germline V CDR1 and CDR2: SNHLY, FYNNEI. The CDR3 sequence: CASSGQVFEAFF. For the CDR3, the DNA is TGTGCCAGCAGCGGACAGGTCTTTGAAGCTTTCTTT.

This clone was counted a few times. DNA for the CDR3: TGTGCCAGCAGTAGGACAGGGGGAGAGACCCAGTACTTC. It encodes CASSRTGGETQYF. The chain uses TRBV12-3 or TRBV12-4 and TRBJ2-5, with 10 positions matching TRBD1. The CDR3 covers 13 residues. V shed 5 bases, J shed 4 bases, and the junction held 1 base outside the gene matches.

This chain joins TRBV3-1 (or the pseudogene TRBV3-2) and TRBJ2-2; no clear D gene. Trimming took off 0 bases at V and 3 bases at J, with 8 bases between the two ends. In germline, CDR1 is LGHDT, CDR2 YNNKEL (reference sequence). The CDR3 runs to 15 residues. CDR3 residues: CASSQDLSYTGELFF. The CDR3 DNA is TGTGCCAGCAGCCAAGATTTGAGTTACACCGGGGAGCTGTTTTTT.